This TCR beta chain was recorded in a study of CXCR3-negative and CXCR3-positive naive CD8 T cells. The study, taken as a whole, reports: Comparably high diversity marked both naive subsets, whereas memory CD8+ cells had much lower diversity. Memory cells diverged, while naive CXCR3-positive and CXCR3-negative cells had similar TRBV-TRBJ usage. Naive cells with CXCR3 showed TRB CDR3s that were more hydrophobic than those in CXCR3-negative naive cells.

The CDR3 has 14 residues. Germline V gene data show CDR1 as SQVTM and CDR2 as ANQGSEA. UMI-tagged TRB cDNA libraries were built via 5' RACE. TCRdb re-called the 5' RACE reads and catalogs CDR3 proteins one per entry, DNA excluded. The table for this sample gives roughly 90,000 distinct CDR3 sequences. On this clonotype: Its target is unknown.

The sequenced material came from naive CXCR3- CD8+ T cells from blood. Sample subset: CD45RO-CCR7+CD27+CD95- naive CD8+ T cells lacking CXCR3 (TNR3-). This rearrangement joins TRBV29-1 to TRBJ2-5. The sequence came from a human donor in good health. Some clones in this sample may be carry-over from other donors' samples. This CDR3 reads CSVDAGIQQETQYF.